The 29 T cell receptor beta chains below all came from one sample that was sequenced in a study of T cell repertoires in cytomegalovirus infection. One entry per CDR3 protein, called by TCRdb with MiXCR from the reads. The table lists roughly 100,000 distinct CDR3 sequences, more than 15% of them singletons. The sequenced sample consisted of PBMCs. The receptors were sampled from a human donor in good health (CMV status not recorded). Some clones in this sample may be carry-over from other donors' samples.

This clonotype was picked up many times. J is TRBJ1-2 and V is TRBV7-2; no clear D gene. The CDR3 contains 15 residues. Trimming left V 1 base short and J 6 bases short, with 15 bases between. Germline CDR1 reads SGHTA; CDR2 reads FQGNSA. In DNA form, the CDR3 reads TGTGCCAGCAGCTTAGAAGGTGGTCGGGAAGATGGCTACACCTTC. This translates into CASSLEGGREDGYTF.

This clonotype was seen repeatedly, ten times or more. The chain combines TRBV7-8 with TRBJ2-7; 11 bases match TRBD1. This CDR3 has 13 residues. The V and J ends lost 5 bases and 9 bases, in that order; junction bases with no gene match: 6. Germline loops: CDR1 SGHVS, CDR2 FQNEAQ. CDR3 DNA sequence: TGTGCCAGCAGCGCGGACAGGGGGCAGGGGCAGTACTTC. It encodes CASSADRGQGQYF.

V gene TRBV12-3 or TRBV12-4 combines with J gene TRBJ1-6; 10 bases map to TRBD1. The CDR3 is 15 amino acids. Losses at the gene ends were 5 bases for V and 10 bases for J; bases not matched to a gene: 8. Written as DNA, the CDR3 is TGTGCCAGCAGTCCCGGACAGGGGGAAGGCTCACCCCTCCACTTT. The encoded protein is CASSPGQGEGSPLHF.

This clonotype was seen many times. The genes are TRBV7-2 and TRBJ2-3, with unresolved D. CDR1 and CDR2 from the germline V gene are SGHTA and FQGNSA. V was clipped by 2 bases and J by 2 bases, with 8 bases between them. CDR3 length: 14 amino acids. The CDR3 reads CASSLIAATDTQYF. DNA for the CDR3: TGTGCCAGCAGCTTAATCGCGGCCACAGATACGCAGTATTTT.

This clonotype was counted many times. The V gene is TRBV12-3 or TRBV12-4, the J gene TRBJ2-1; TRBD2 agrees at 14 bases. With V trimmed by 8 bases and J by 9 bases, 9 bases remained unmatched. This CDR3 is 15 amino acids long. This CDR3 is CASSGEGLAGVEQFF. CDR3 bases: TGTGCCAGCTCCGGGGAGGGACTAGCGGGGGTTGAGCAGTTCTTC.

This clonotype has only a few counts. This chain joins TRBV9 and TRBJ2-3, with a possible D match to TRBD2 (5 bases). The V end lost 3 bases, the J end lost 2 bases, and 10 bases lay between the germline ends. The CDR3 totals 14 residues. CDR1 is SGDLS and CDR2 is YYNGEE in the germline V gene. The CDR3 DNA reads as TGTGCCAGCAGCGATGACGGGATCACAGATACGCAGTATTTT. The encoded protein is CASSDDGITDTQYF. Supplemented by reference TRBV9 and TRBJ2-3, the full variable domain reads DSGVTQTPKHLITATGQRVTLRCSPRSGDLSVYWYQQSLDQGLQFLIQYYNGEERAKGNILERFSAQQFPDLHSELNLSSLELGDSALYFCASSDDGITDTQYFGPGTRLTVL.

The rearrangement uses TRBV28 and TRBJ2-2; TRBD2 aligns across 8 bases. Germline loops: CDR1 MDHEN, CDR2 SYDVKM. The CDR3 contains 15 residues. V lost 4 bases, J lost 6 bases, and 7 bases stayed unmatched. CDR3 coding DNA: TGTGCCAGCAGTTCCGCGGGGGGTGGGGCCGGGGAGCTGTTTTTT. It translates to CASSSAGGGAGELFF.

This clonotype was observed many times. This chain connects TRBV11-1 to TRBJ2-6, with D perhaps matching TRBD1 (6 bases). Germline values: CDR1 SGHAT, CDR2 FQDESV (reference sequence). V lost 5 bases and J 6 bases, leaving 14 bases between the germline ends. CDR3 length: 15 residues. For the CDR3, the DNA is TGTGCCAGCAGCATAACAGGGACCCTGGCCAACGTCCTGACTTTC. Protein sequence: CASSITGTLANVLTF. Full variable domain (outside the CDR3, taken from reference TRBV11-1 and TRBJ2-6): EAEVAQSPRYKITEKSQAVAFWCDPISGHATLYWYRQILGQGPELLVQFQDESVVDDSQLPKDRFSAERLKGVDSTLKIQPAELGDSAMYLCASSITGTLANVLTFGAGSRLTVL.

The V gene is TRBV5-1, the J gene TRBJ2-1, with D tentatively TRBD2 (5 bases). The ends were cut back, 1 base at V and 12 bases at J, with 14 bases in the middle. This CDR3 has 13 residues. Germline loops: CDR1 SGHRS, CDR2 YFSETQ. The CDR3 region has the DNA TGCGCCAGCAGCTTGAGCACCGACGCGGGGCAGTTCTTC. Translated: CASSLSTDAGQFF.

The chain employs TRBV12-3 or TRBV12-4 and TRBJ1-1; D might be TRBD1 (5 bases). This CDR3 has 14 residues. Deletions cut 6 bases from V and 10 bases from J, with 21 bases between. The CDR3 nucleotides read TGTGCCAGCAGCTCGGGACTCCGGTTTCCTCTAGCTTTCTTT. It encodes CASSSGLRFPLAFF.

This sequence joins TRBV28 and TRBJ1-3; possible D gene TRBD1, 6 bases. This CDR3 spans 18 amino acids. CDR1 and CDR2 from the germline V gene are MDHEN and SYDVKM. Deletions cut 3 bases from V and 0 bases from J, with 18 bases between. Here the CDR3 DNA reads TGTGCCAGCAGTTTCCCAATGGGGGGGGCCAGCTCTGGAAACACCATATATTTT. Amino acids: CASSFPMGGASSGNTIYF.

The rearrangement joins TRBV2 to TRBJ1-1; 9 nucleotides match TRBD1. The V segment lost 6 bases and the J segment 4 bases; nucleotides outside the gene matches: 9. The V gene's germline CDR1 is SNHLY and CDR2 FYNNEI. The CDR3 extends over 15 amino acids. CDR3 nucleotide sequence: TGTGCCAGCAGGGGGACAGGGAGAGGAGGCACTGAAGCTTTCTTT. Encoded protein: CASRGTGRGGTEAFF. The full variable domain, with the rest looked up from reference TRBV2 and TRBJ1-1, is EPEVTQTPSHQVTQMGQEVILRCVPISNHLYFYWYRQILGQKVEFLVSFYNNEISEKSEIFDDQFSVERPDGSNFTLKIRSTKLEDSAMYFCASRGTGRGGTEAFFGQGTRLTVV.

The V and J genes are TRBV6-6 and TRBJ2-7, with TRBD2 matching over 9 bases. J was trimmed by 3 bases and V by 6 bases; bases with no gene match: 3. CDR3 length: 13 residues. Germline CDR1 is MNHNY and CDR2 is SVGAGI (reference sequence). The CDR3 coding sequence is TGTGCCAGCAGGTTAGCGGGGGACTACGAGCAGTACTTC. This encodes CASRLAGDYEQYF.

Of note for this clonotype: Just one base apart from a much larger clone, this may be a read error. Written as DNA, the CDR3 is TGTGCCAGCAGCTTAGACAGTGTCAATGAGCAGTTCTTC. It specifies CASSLDSVNEQFF. The V gene is TRBV7-2, the J gene TRBJ2-1; unclear D gene. Germline V gene data show CDR1 as SGHTA and CDR2 as FQGNSA. V lost 1 base and J 6 bases, leaving 7 bases between the germline ends. The CDR3 length is 13 residues.

This chain joins TRBV9 and TRBJ1-3; possible D gene TRBD1, 6 bases. V lost 4 bases and J lost 2, with 13 bases in between. Germline V CDR1 and CDR2: SGDLS, YYNGEE. CDR3 length equals 15 residues. CDR3 region: CASSTTGTTGNTIYF. Written as DNA, the CDR3 is TGTGCCAGCAGCACAACGGGGACAACTGGAAACACCATATATTTT.

This clonotype was seen a handful of times. The V call is TRBV29-1, the J call TRBJ1-2; D ambiguous. The germline gives CDR1 SQVTM, CDR2 ANQGSEA. This CDR3 region has 15 residues. Trimming cost V 0 bases and J 4 bases, with 15 bases left between them. CDR3 protein: CSVEDPPRGSYGYTF. DNA of the CDR3: TGCAGCGTTGAAGATCCCCCGAGAGGATCCTATGGCTACACCTTC.

This clonotype was seen ten or more times. This chain links TRBV7-2 with TRBJ2-4, with TRBD1 as a possible D gene (8 bases). In germline, CDR1 is SGHTA, CDR2 FQGNSA. This CDR3 has 17 amino acids. The V gene lost 3 bases and the J gene lost 2 bases, with 17 bases spanning the gap. The CDR3 protein is CASSFIGQGGTKNIQYF. In DNA form, the CDR3 reads TGTGCCAGCAGCTTCATTGGACAGGGAGGGACCAAAAACATTCAGTACTTC.

This clonotype was detected many times. V and J are TRBV7-2 and TRBJ2-1, with 14 bases fitting TRBD2. CDR1 and CDR2 from the germline V gene are SGHTA and FQGNSA. This CDR3 region has 15 residues. After removal of 6 bases from V and 7 bases from J, the junction contained 5 bases not matched to a gene. The CDR3 DNA sequence: TGTGCCAGCAGGGAGAGACTAGCGGGGGGGAATGAGCAGTTCTTC. Amino acid sequence: CASRERLAGGNEQFF. The full variable domain, rest sourced from reference TRBV7-2 and TRBJ2-1, is GAGVSQSPSNKVTEKGKDVELRCDPISGHTALYWYRQSLGQGLEFLIYFQGNSAPDKSGLPSDRFSAERTGGSVSTLTIQRTQQEDSAVYLCASRERLAGGNEQFFGPGTRLTVL.

In DNA form, the CDR3 reads TGTGCCAGTAGTATCCCGCTGGGACAGGGGTTTGGCTACACCTTC. Its translation: CASSIPLGQGFGYTF. This sequence joins TRBV19 and TRBJ1-2; the match to TRBD1 covers 10 bases. Germline values: CDR1 LNHDA, CDR2 SQIVND (reference sequence). This CDR3 spans 15 amino acids. V lost 3 bases and J lost 7; bases outside the gene matches: 8. The full variable domain, completed using reference TRBV19 and TRBJ1-2, is DGGITQSPKYLFRKEGQNVTLSCEQNLNHDAMYWYRQDPGQGLRLIYYSQIVNDFQKGDIAEGYSVSREKKESFPLTVTSAQKNPTAFYLCASSIPLGQGFGYTFGSGTRLTVV.

This clonotype was recorded many times. The chain combines TRBV7-9 with TRBJ2-7; no clear D. Germline values: CDR1 SEHNR, CDR2 FQNEAQ (reference sequence). The CDR3 has 12 residues. V was clipped by 5 bases and J by 5 bases, with 10 bases between them. CDR3 in DNA: TGTGCCAGCAGCCTCCAATCCCACGAGCAGTACTTC. Protein sequence: CASSLQSHEQYF.

The sample holds many counts of this clonotype. The CDR3 here is CASSRRQTFYGYTF. In DNA form, the CDR3 reads TGTGCCAGCAGCAGACGACAGACCTTCTATGGCTACACCTTC. V is TRBV11-2 and J is TRBJ1-2; perhaps TRBD1 as D (5 bases). Germline loops: CDR1 SGHAT, CDR2 FQNNGV. The CDR3 runs to 14 residues. The ends were cut back, 5 bases at V and 4 bases at J, with 14 bases in the middle.

This rearrangement joins TRBV18 to TRBJ2-3; possibly TRBD2 for D (6 bases). Trimming left V 8 bases short and J 4 bases short, with 13 bases between. Germline values: CDR1 KGHSH, CDR2 LQKENI. CDR3 length: 13 amino acids. CDR3 coding DNA: TGTGCCAGCACACGGTCGGGAGCAGATACGCAGTATTTT. Amino acid sequence: CASTRSGADTQYF.

This clonotype was found many times. This rearrangement joins TRBV7-2 to TRBJ2-2; D is unresolved. The CDR3 totals 16 residues. The V gene lost 5 bases and the J gene lost 0 bases, with 13 bases spanning the gap. Germline V CDR1 and CDR2: SGHTA, FQGNSA. The CDR3 DNA follows: TGTGCCAGCAGCCTGCGTGGCCCTGCGAACACCGGGGAGCTGTTTTTT. Encoded protein: CASSLRGPANTGELFF.

The J gene is TRBJ2-5, the V gene TRBV28, with D perhaps TRBD1 (7 bases). Trimming removed 4 bases at V and 3 bases at J, with 18 bases between. Looked up from germline, CDR1 is MDHEN and CDR2 is SYDVKM. The CDR3 spans 16 residues. CDR3 in amino acids: CASSYRTGGLKETQYF. Here the CDR3 DNA reads TGTGCCAGCAGTTACAGGACAGGCGGACTAAAAGAGACCCAGTACTTC.

This clonotype showed up many times. The gene calls are TRBV12-3 or TRBV12-4 and TRBJ2-1, with D perhaps matching TRBD2 (5 bases). This CDR3 has 13 amino acids. V dropped 6 bases and J dropped 9 bases, with 15 bases sitting between them. The CDR3 DNA reads TGTGCCAGCAGATGGGGAGCTGCGGGTGAGCAGTTCTTC. Its translation is CASRWGAAGEQFF.

This clonotype was detected once. The gene calls are TRBV5-6 and TRBJ2-5; D ambiguous. V was trimmed by 4 bases and J by 5 bases, leaving 21 bases between them. The CDR3 totals 16 residues. Germline CDR1 is SGHDT and CDR2 is YYEEEE. In DNA form, the CDR3 reads TGTGCCAGCAGCCAACCTGGCAGGCGACTTCCGGAGACCCAGTACTTC. It specifies CASSQPGRRLPETQYF.

The V gene is TRBV20-1, the J gene TRBJ1-2, with 8 positions matching TRBD1. The CDR3 consists of 16 residues. The V segment lost 5 bases and the J segment 8 bases; nucleotides outside the gene matches: 19. The germline gives CDR1 DFQATT, CDR2 SNEGSKA (reference sequence). The CDR3 nucleotides read TGCAGTGCTCACGCCACGACCGGACAGGGAGGATGGGGCTACACCTTC. Translated, it gives CSAHATTGQGGWGYTF.

The chain carries TRBV20-1 and TRBJ2-6, with D possibly matching TRBD2 (5 bases). Per the germline V gene, CDR1 is DFQATT and CDR2 is SNEGSKA (reference sequence). This CDR3 is built from 15 residues. With 5 bases removed from V and 4 bases from J, the gap between germline ends came to 15 bases. The CDR3 DNA reads as TGCAGTGCTTTTTCGGACTCCTTAGGGGCCAACGTCCTGACTTTC. It is translated as CSAFSDSLGANVLTF.

This clonotype was found a few times. This rearrangement joins TRBV6-2 or TRBV6-3 to TRBJ2-5; 8 positions agree with TRBD2. The CDR3 is 17 residues long. From germline, CDR1 is MNHEY and CDR2 SVGEGT. The trim removed 0 bases at V and 2 bases at J, leaving 8 bases unmatched. CDR3 sequence reads: CASSYSKERGPQETQYF. DNA for the CDR3: TGTGCCAGCAGTTACTCGAAGGAGCGGGGGCCACAAGAGACCCAGTACTTC.